These 12 T cell receptor beta chains were all obtained from the same sample, sequenced in a study of T cell clusters in autoimmune cytopenias. TRB amplification used roughly 250 ng of peripheral blood genomic DNA. Multiplex touch-down PCR amplified TRB using TRB-A and TRB-B pools in one tube. One entry per CDR3 protein, without DNA, is what TCRdb gives after re-calling the multiplex PCR reads. Recorded for this sample: approximately 3,500 distinct CDR3 sequences. The sample taken for sequencing was peripheral blood. These receptors all come from a human donor with an autoimmune cytopenia or autoimmune hepatitis (not recorded which).

In terms of frequency, this clonotype is medium-sized. The rearrangement uses TRBV12-3 or TRBV12-4 and TRBJ2-1; as DNA is missing, the TRBD2 call by TCRdb cannot be tested. This CDR3 has 15 amino acids. CDR3 sequence: CASSSPLAGGGEQFF.

According to its frequency, this clonotype is medium-sized. CDR3 region: CATTARGLTTEAFF. The genes are TRBV27 and TRBJ1-1; TCRdb's D gene call, TRBD1, goes unchecked for lack of DNA. Looked up from germline, CDR1 is MNHEY and CDR2 is SMNVEV (reference sequence). CDR3 length: 14 amino acids.

The chain recombines TRBV29-1 with TRBJ1-2; without DNA, the TCRdb call of TRBD1 cannot be checked. Per the germline V gene, CDR1 is SQVTM and CDR2 is ANQGSEA. The CDR3 covers 14 residues. The CDR3 region is CSVPGTGGSYGYTF. Based on the CDR3 plus reference TRBV29-1 and TRBJ1-2, the full variable domain is SAVISQKPSRDICQRGTSLTIQCQVDSQVTMMFWYRQQPGQSLTLIATANQGSEATYESGFVIDKFPISRPNLTFSTLTVSNMSPEDSSIYLCSVPGTGGSYGYTFGSGTRLTVV.

The rearrangement joins TRBV29-1 to TRBJ2-2. Germline V gene data show CDR1 as SQVTM and CDR2 as ANQGSEA. The CDR3 covers 14 residues. CDR3 sequence reads: CSVGGVANTGELFF.

This clonotype ranks as medium-sized in terms of frequency. This chain joins TRBV6-5 and TRBJ1-5; the D call of TRBD1 rests on TCRdb alone, since no DNA is present to check it. The CDR3 spans 14 residues. Germline V lookup: CDR1 MNHEY, CDR2 SVGAGI. This CDR3 reads CASMGTGWNQPQHF.

This clonotype is labeled medium-sized based on frequency. The V gene is TRBV5-6, the J gene TRBJ2-5; there is no DNA to check the TCRdb D call of TRBD1. Germline CDR1 SGHDT, CDR2 YYEEEE. The CDR3 sequence is 14 residues long. CDR3 protein: CASSLSAGVKTQYF.

This clonotype ranks as medium-sized in terms of frequency. The chain joins TRBV19 to TRBJ2-7; no DNA is available, so the TRBD2 call from TCRdb remains unchecked. Germline values: CDR1 LNHDA, CDR2 SQIVND (reference sequence). The CDR3 has 14 residues. The CDR3 loop reads CASSIRRGNYEQYF.

The gene calls are TRBV6-5 and TRBJ2-1. This CDR3 region has 16 residues. Germline values: CDR1 MNHEY, CDR2 SVGAGI. The CDR3 loop is CASSPRFREVRNEQFF.

The V gene is TRBV19, the J gene TRBJ2-7; the TCRdb D gene call, TRBD1, has no DNA to confirm it. The CDR3 sequence is 17 residues long. The germline V gene has CDR1 LNHDA and CDR2 SQIVND (reference sequence). The CDR3 spells CASSLMGRDRGFYEQYF.

By frequency, this clonotype is medium-sized. Here the CDR3 reads CASSLNLNSPLHF. V usage is TRBV7-2 and J usage is TRBJ1-6. The CDR3 consists of 13 residues. From germline, CDR1 is SGHTA and CDR2 FQGNSA.

This clonotype is labeled medium-sized (0.01 to 0.1%) based on frequency. The chain joins TRBV12-3 or TRBV12-4 to TRBJ1-6. There are 14 residues in the CDR3. The chain's CDR3 is CASSLARLNSPLHF.

This clonotype shows up as medium-sized by frequency. The chain links TRBV6-2 or TRBV6-3 to TRBJ2-3; TCRdb lists TRBD2, though no DNA is available to test this call. The CDR3 runs 14 residues. The germline gives CDR1 MNHEY, CDR2 SVGEGT. The CDR3 protein is CASSYPPLEGTQYF.